The entry below describes one T cell receptor (beta chain). Its antigen is currently unknown. The junction differs from germline at one of its ends, possibly a read error. From RNA transcripts, TCR beta CDR3 regions were amplified. HTBI primers were employed in a first-round RT-PCR of the TCR CDR3. TCRdb ran MiXCR on the multiplex PCR reads and lists one entry per CDR3 protein. In the table there are roughly 93,000 distinct CDR3 sequences, roughly 37% of which are singletons. The data belong to a study of T cells in Graves' hyperthyroidism and ophthalmopathy. Study results and limitations: Within blood appeared most thyroid clonotypes that had expanded above 0.001. Progression to ophthalmopathy was predicted a median of approximately 6.4 months early.

Germline V gene sequence: CDR1 DFQATT, CDR2 SNEGSKA (reference sequence). The CDR3 extends over 10 amino acids. Exclusion of a patient resulted from uncontrolled infection, other autoimmune disease, pregnancy or lactation. Clinical symptoms, serum thyroxine and TRAb, thyroid ultrasound and orbital computed tomography were used for the diagnoses. Sequencing was performed on peripheral blood or thyroid tissue (not recorded which). The clonotype comes from a woman aged 30 to 39 with Graves' hyperthyroidism. This rearrangement joins TRBV20-1 to TRBJ2-5, with TRBD2 identical over 10 bases. CDR3 protein: CSAEAGGPHF. The CDR3 DNA is TGCAGTGCAGAAGCGGGAGGGCCGCACTTC.